This TCR beta chain came from a study of blood T cell repertoires in COVID-19 (TCRdb year 2020). The study in broad terms: The collaborator samples originated in the United States, Italy and Spain and spanned the acute and convalescent phases of COVID-19. The prospective study material was composed of cDNA or gDNA derived from T cells, B-cell-depleted T cells, or PBMCs. Subjects who had been exposed to COVID-19, were actively infected with it, or had recovered from it provided the deeply sampled blood TCRbeta repertoires that made up the dataset. The repertoires were released in a freely available public database intended as a resource for research on the immune response to SARS-CoV-2. Samples came from the ongoing ImmuneRACE study (first 160 participants) plus 1,254 subjects from 6 global collaborators. The sample metadata nearly always contained a de-identified subject ID, COVID-19 status, age in years and sex. Where available, HLA class I and class II types were taken from metadata supplied by the sample provider and were not determined by assay-based typing. Paper-wide results and their limitations: Clinical and demographic metadata were provided uncurated, with the amount varying by source and participant.

Each collaborating institution followed its own protocols to collect whole blood in K2EDTA tubes. Collaborator samples were shipped for TCRbeta analysis as frozen whole blood, isolated PBMCs, or DNA extracted from either sample type. Sequences LGHNA (CDR1) and YNFKEQ (CDR2) are obtained from the germline V gene. Spanning cysteine to phenylalanine, the CDR3 consists of 15 amino acids. Only the CDR3 region is kept as DNA, spanning 45 bases read in frame from base 1. V is pared back by 6 bases and J by 0 bases, with 12 bases lying between the germline termini. TCRbeta CDR3 regions were amplified from genomic DNA using the immunoSEQ Assay, a bias-controlled multiplex PCR. In the original analysis: The number of nucleated cells in each sample was estimated from the amplification of reference gene primers within the assay. To quantify the absolute abundance of each unique TCRbeta CDR3 rearrangement, sequence reads were collapsed and filtered. For each sample, productive Simpson clonality was calculated as the square root of Simpson's diversity index across productive rearrangements. Sourced from immuneACCESS, this table was stored by TCRdb with only in-frame sequences that have V and J called. A share of the clones is absent; for the studies checked, an unresolved V gene accounts for under half, and the remainder has no known explanation. V and J calls and clone size are as listed in that table; D and trimming were resolved from the DNA. This sample is represented by under 250,000 clones; about 86% of them were singletons. The top ten clonotypes cover approximately 4.7% of the sample.

As to this clone: No antigen is known for it. Per-base qualities were not stored, and no clone one base away is much larger.

The chain links TRBV4-2 with TRBJ1-3; the D gene remains uncertain. The sequence was collected from a middle-aged man with active or convalescent COVID-19. Sequenced: peripheral blood. The nucleotide sequence reads TGTGCCAGCAGTCCAACGGGGAACTCTGGAAACACCATATATTTT. It translates as CASSPTGNSGNTIYF.